Below, 16 T cell receptor beta chains from the same sample are listed, as sequenced in a study of response to subunit inactivated influenza vaccine. TCRdb analysed the RT-PCR reads with MiXCR anew, one entry per CDR3 protein. Of around 760,000 distinct CDR3 sequences in the sample, around 13% are singletons; the top ten hold around 7.3%. The sample here was PBMCs from blood, taken roughly 15 days before vaccination. The receptors derive from a man in his forties or fifties who received an inactivated influenza vaccine.

The chain has TRBV4-3 and TRBJ1-3; D is unresolved. CDR3 size: 15 residues. Trimming removed 2 bases from V and 0 bases from J, with 8 bases in between. Germline V gene sequence: CDR1 LGHNA, CDR2 YSLEER. The DNA for the CDR3 is TGCGCCAGCAGCCAACGTCCCAGCTCTGGAAACACCATATATTTT. Translating gives CASSQRPSSGNTIYF.

V and J are TRBV4-2 and TRBJ2-3; 9 bases align to TRBD2. Trimming took 4 bases from V and 1 from J; bases not matched to a gene: 6. CDR1 LGHNA and CDR2 YNFKEQ come from the germline V gene. This CDR3 has 16 residues. The CDR3 DNA sequence: TGTGCCAGCAGCCTTACCATAGCGGGAGGCACAGATACGCAGTATTTT. This codes for CASSLTIAGGTDTQYF.

This clonotype occurred a few times. This chain links TRBV7-9 with TRBJ2-7, with D possibly matching TRBD2 (6 bases). The CDR3 covers 16 residues. The V gene's germline CDR1 is SEHNR and CDR2 FQNEAQ (reference sequence). V was cut by 8 bases and J by 4 bases, with 24 bases left in between. The CDR3 DNA reads TGTGCCAGCTCGAAAGAGGGGTTCGCGGGGTGGTACGAGCAGTACTTC. Protein product: CASSKEGFAGWYEQYF. Together with reference TRBV7-9 and TRBJ2-7, the CDR3 gives the full variable domain: DTGVSQNPRHKITKRGQNVTFRCDPISEHNRLYWYRQTLGQGPEFLTYFQNEAQLEKSRLLSDRFSAERPKGSFSTLEIQRTEQGDSAMYLCASSKEGFAGWYEQYFGPGTRLTVT.

This clonotype has a handful of counts. This chain connects TRBV10-3 to TRBJ2-5; D may be TRBD1 (5 bases). CDR1 ENHRY and CDR2 SYGVKD come from the germline V gene. The CDR3 is 13 residues long. Trimming removed 6 bases from V and 5 bases from J, with 13 bases in between. CDR3 residues: CAIRGQGLETQYF. The CDR3 DNA reads as TGTGCCATCAGAGGACAAGGCTTGGAGACCCAGTACTTC.

The J gene is TRBJ1-2, the V gene TRBV29-1; 7 nucleotides match TRBD1. The CDR3 runs 13 residues. The trim removed 5 bases at V and 7 bases at J, leaving 10 bases unmatched. Per germline, CDR1 SQVTM and CDR2 ANQGSEA. The CDR3 DNA reads as TGCAGCGTTTCCCGACAGGGTTCGAGTGGCTACACCTTC. Its translation is CSVSRQGSSGYTF.

This clonotype was observed a few times. The chain joins TRBV27 to TRBJ2-5; 8 nucleotides align to TRBD2. The CDR3 has 16 amino acids. V was pared by 0 bases and J by 5 bases, with 8 bases of the junction left unmatched. Germline V CDR1 and CDR2: MNHEY, SMNVEV (reference sequence). The CDR3 here is CASSLSASGFYETQYF. The CDR3 nucleotides read TGTGCCAGCAGTTTATCGGCTAGCGGGTTTTACGAGACCCAGTACTTC.

The chain joins TRBV7-2 to TRBJ2-3, with D uncertain. The CDR3 spans 13 residues. Trimming stripped 5 bases from V and 7 bases from J, with 13 bases between. Germline-derived CDR1 and CDR2 are SGHTA and FQGNSA. In DNA, the CDR3 is TGTGCCAGCAGCACAACGATGGGGTATACGCAGTATTTT. The encoded protein is CASSTTMGYTQYF. The complete variable domain, with remaining parts taken from reference TRBV7-2 and TRBJ2-3, reads GAGVSQSPSNKVTEKGKDVELRCDPISGHTALYWYRQSLGQGLEFLIYFQGNSAPDKSGLPSDRFSAERTGGSVSTLTIQRTQQEDSAVYLCASSTTMGYTQYFGPGTRLTVL.

V is TRBV20-1 and J is TRBJ2-7; 11 positions match TRBD1. V lost 3 bases and J lost 5; bases outside the gene matches: 9. Germline V gene sequence: CDR1 DFQATT, CDR2 SNEGSKA (reference sequence). The CDR3 contains 15 residues. Here the CDR3 reads CSARGGQGAKNEQYF. DNA for the CDR3: TGCAGTGCTAGGGGAGGACAGGGGGCGAAGAACGAGCAGTACTTC.

This clonotype was counted between two and nine times. This chain connects TRBV15 to TRBJ1-1; the D gene is possibly TRBD1 (6 bases). CDR1 and CDR2 from the germline V gene are LNHNV and YYDKDF (reference sequence). This CDR3 is built from 16 residues. V lost 3 bases to trimming and J lost 5 bases, with 19 bases between them. CDR3 nucleotides: TGTGCCACCAGCAGGGCGGGACACCTAAAGGGTACTGAAGCTTTCTTT. Protein product: CATSRAGHLKGTEAFF. Variable domain in full (rest from reference TRBV15 and TRBJ1-1): DAMVIQNPRYQVTQFGKPVTLSCSQTLNHNVMYWYQQKSSQAPKLLFHYYDKDFNNEADTPDNFQSRRPNTSFCFLDIRSPGLGDTAMYLCATSRAGHLKGTEAFFGQGTRLTVV.

This clonotype occurred a few times. The chain joins TRBV7-2 to TRBJ1-2; D call uncertain. Per germline, CDR1 SGHTA and CDR2 FQGNSA. CDR3 length equals 12 residues. V shed 0 bases and J shed 7 bases, with 6 bases lying between them. The CDR3 loop reads CASSLAVTGYTF. The CDR3 region has the DNA TGTGCCAGCAGCTTAGCGGTCACTGGCTACACCTTC.

The chain couples TRBV5-1 to TRBJ1-6; D gene uncertain. V lost 5 bases, J lost 13 bases, and 10 bases lay in between. The CDR3 length is 11 residues. Germline CDR1 SGHRS, CDR2 YFSETQ. As DNA, the CDR3 is TGCGCCAGCAGTTCCGGCGGGCCCCTCCACTTT. Amino acid sequence: CASSSGGPLHF.

The chain carries TRBV10-3 and TRBJ2-7, with a possible D match to TRBD2 (6 bases). With 10 bases removed from V and 3 bases from J, the gap between germline ends came to 16 bases. CDR1 and CDR2 from the germline V gene are ENHRY and SYGVKD. CDR3 size: 13 residues. CDR3 sequence (DNA): TGTGCCAGCGGAGGGGCCTCGCACTACGAGCAGTACTTC. Amino acids: CASGGASHYEQYF.

This clonotype occurred a few times. The chain combines TRBV4-2 with TRBJ2-2; TRBD2 matches 9 bases. The germline gives CDR1 LGHNA, CDR2 YNFKEQ. The junction had 6 bases not matched to a gene; V was cut back by 3 bases and J by 1 base. This CDR3 has 17 residues. The CDR3 loop reads CASSHSAAGGNTGELFF. DNA for the CDR3: TGTGCCAGCAGCCACTCTGCAGCGGGGGGGAACACCGGGGAGCTGTTTTTT.

The CDR3 is CATSRDRGIAGELFF. The CDR3 bases are TGTGCCACCAGCAGAGATCGGGGAATCGCCGGGGAGCTGTTTTTT. J is TRBJ2-2 and V is TRBV15; maybe TRBD2 (5 bases). CDR1 and CDR2 (germline): LNHNV, YYDKDF (reference sequence). V lost 0 bases and J 6 bases, leaving 11 bases between the germline ends. This CDR3 has 15 amino acids.

This clonotype was seen repeatedly, ten times or more. This chain links TRBV15 with TRBJ2-2; 8 bases are a match to TRBD2. CDR1 and CDR2 (germline): LNHNV, YYDKDF (reference sequence). This CDR3 contains 16 residues. V lost 5 bases and J lost 1; bases outside the gene matches: 6. The DNA of the CDR3 is TGTGCCACCAGCGGACCGGGGGGGCTGAACACCGGGGAGCTGTTTTTT. Its translation is CATSGPGGLNTGELFF.

The V gene is TRBV6-2 or TRBV6-3, the J gene TRBJ2-2, with a weak D call TRBD2 (7 bases). Germline assignment: CDR1 MNHEY and CDR2 SVGEGT. Between the trimmed V and J ends, which lost 2 bases and 6 bases, there was a span of 13 bases. CDR3 length: 15 residues. The CDR3 DNA reads TGTGCCAGCAGTTACGGCGGGGGCGTAGCCGGGGAGCTGTTTTTT. This translates into CASSYGGGVAGELFF.